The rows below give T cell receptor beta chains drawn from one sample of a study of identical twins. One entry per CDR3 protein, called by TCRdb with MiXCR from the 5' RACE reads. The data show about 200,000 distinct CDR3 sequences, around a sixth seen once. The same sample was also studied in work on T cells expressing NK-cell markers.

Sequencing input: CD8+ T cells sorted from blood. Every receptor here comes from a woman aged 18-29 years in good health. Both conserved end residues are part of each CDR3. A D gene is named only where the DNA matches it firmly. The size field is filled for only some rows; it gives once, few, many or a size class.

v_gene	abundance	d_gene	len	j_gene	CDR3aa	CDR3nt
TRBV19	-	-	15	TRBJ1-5	CASSIMSYSNQPQHF	TGTGCCAGTAGTATAATGAGTTATAGCAATCAGCCCCAGCATTTT
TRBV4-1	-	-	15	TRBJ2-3	CASSQGLIATDTQYF	TGCGCCAGCAGCCAGGGCTTGATCGCCACAGATACGCAGTATTTT
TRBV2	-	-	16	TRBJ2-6	CASSELAPAGANVLTF	TGTGCCAGCAGTGAACTGGCGCCCGCTGGGGCCAACGTCCTGACTTTC
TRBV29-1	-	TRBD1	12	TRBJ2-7	CSVETQGVEQYF	TGCAGCGTTGAAACCCAGGGGGTCGAGCAGTACTTC
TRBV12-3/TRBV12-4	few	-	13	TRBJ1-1	CASSLIRNTEAFF	TGTGCCAGCAGTTTAATCAGGAACACTGAAGCTTTCTTT
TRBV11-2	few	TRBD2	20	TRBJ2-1	CASSLDPLAGGLTSYNEQFF	TGTGCCAGCAGCTTAGATCCCCTAGCGGGGGGCCTTACTTCCTACAATGAGCAGTTCTTC
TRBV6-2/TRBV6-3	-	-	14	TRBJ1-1	CASSPQVGNTEAFF	TGTGCCAGCAGTCCACAGGTGGGGAACACTGAAGCTTTCTTT
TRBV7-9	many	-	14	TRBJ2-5	CASSLVGLQETQYF	TGTGCCAGCAGCTTAGTGGGCCTTCAAGAGACCCAGTACTTC
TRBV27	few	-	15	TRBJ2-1	CASRGGARGNNEQFF	TGTGCCAGCAGGGGGGGAGCCAGAGGGAACAATGAGCAGTTCTTC
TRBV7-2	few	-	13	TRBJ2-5	CASSQHPEETQYF	TGTGCCAGCAGCCAACACCCCGAGGAGACCCAGTACTTC
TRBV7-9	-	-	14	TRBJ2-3	CASRSDFSTDTQYF	TGTGCCAGCAGGTCGGACTTTAGCACAGATACGCAGTATTTT
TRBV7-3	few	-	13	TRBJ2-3	CASSLNGADTQYF	TGTGCCAGCAGCTTAAATGGCGCAGATACGCAGTATTTT
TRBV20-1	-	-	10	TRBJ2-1	CSAWGGEQFF	TGCAGTGCATGGGGAGGTGAGCAGTTCTTC
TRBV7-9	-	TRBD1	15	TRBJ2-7	CASSFPGTGGNEQYF	TGTGCCAGCAGCTTCCCCGGGACAGGGGGCAACGAGCAGTACTTC
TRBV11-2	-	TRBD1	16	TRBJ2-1	CASSFFGTGGYNEQFF	TGTGCCAGCAGCTTCTTTGGGACAGGGGGTTACAATGAGCAGTTCTTC
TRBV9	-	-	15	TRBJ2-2	CASSPQIANTGELFF	TGTGCCAGCAGCCCTCAGATTGCGAACACCGGGGAGCTGTTTTTT
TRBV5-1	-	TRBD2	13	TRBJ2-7	CASSSGGNYEQYF	TGCGCCAGCAGCTCCGGGGGGAACTACGAGCAGTACTTC
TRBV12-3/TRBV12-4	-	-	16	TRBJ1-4	CASSSVDGADNEKLFF	TGTGCCAGCAGTTCCGTGGACGGTGCTGATAATGAAAAACTGTTTTTT
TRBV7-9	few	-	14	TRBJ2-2	CASSLDTYTGELFF	TGTGCCAGCAGCTTGGACACCTACACCGGGGAGCTGTTTTTT
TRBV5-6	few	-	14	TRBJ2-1	CASSPGLSLGEQFF	TGTGCCAGCAGTCCGGGACTCTCCCTGGGTGAGCAGTTCTTC
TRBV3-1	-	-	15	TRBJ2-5	CASSQDRRVITAQYF	TGTGCCAGCAGCCAAGACCGTCGCGTTATAACAGCCCAGTACTTC
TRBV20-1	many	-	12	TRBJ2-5	CSARPSAETQYF	TGCAGTGCTAGACCCTCCGCAGAGACCCAGTACTTC
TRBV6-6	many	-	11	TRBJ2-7	CASRDLYEQYF	TGTGCCAGCCGTGACCTCTACGAGCAGTACTTC
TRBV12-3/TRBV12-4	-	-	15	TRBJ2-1	CASSPLGSPGHEQFF	TGTGCCAGCAGTCCCTTGGGGAGCCCGGGCCATGAGCAGTTCTTC
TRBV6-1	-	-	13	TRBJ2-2	CASTQGATGELFF	TGTGCCAGCACTCAGGGTGCCACCGGGGAGCTGTTTTTT
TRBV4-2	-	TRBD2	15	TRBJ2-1	CASSRERGPYNEQFF	TGTGCCAGCAGCCGAGAGCGGGGGCCATACAATGAGCAGTTCTTC
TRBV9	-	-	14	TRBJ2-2	CASSVVGSSGELFF	TGTGCCAGCAGCGTAGTAGGGTCTAGCGGGGAGCTGTTTTTT
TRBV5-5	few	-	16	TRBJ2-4	CASSWGQTLAKNIQYF	TGTGCCAGCAGCTGGGGGCAGACCCTAGCCAAAAACATTCAGTACTTC
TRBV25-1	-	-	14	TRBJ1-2	CASSPNGVNYGYTF	TGTGCCAGCAGTCCGAATGGGGTAAACTATGGCTACACCTTC
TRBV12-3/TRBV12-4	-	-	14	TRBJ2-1	CAIAPRATYNEQFF	TGTGCCATCGCACCCCGGGCCACGTACAATGAGCAGTTCTTC